The rows below give T cell receptor beta chains drawn from one sample of a study of CD8+CD57+ T cells in acquired aplastic anemia. TCRdb reanalysed the reads using MiXCR and keeps one entry per CDR3 protein. The table shows 350,000 to 450,000 distinct CDR3 sequences, with 55% to 70% occurring only once. Sample: sorted CD4+, CD8+, or CD8+CD57+ T cells (not recorded which) from PBMCs. The receptors come from a human donor in good health, serving as a control. Both conserved end residues are part of each CDR3. D genes are given only for firm matches.

j_call: TRBJ2-1; v_call: TRBV12-3/TRBV12-4; d_call: -; cdr3_aa: CASSLILSYNEQFF
j_call: TRBJ2-2; v_call: TRBV7-2; d_call: TRBD2; cdr3_aa: CASSGTSGGDGELFF
j_call: TRBJ1-5; v_call: TRBV12-3/TRBV12-4; d_call: -; cdr3_aa: CASSPDSSNQPQHF
j_call: TRBJ1-1; v_call: TRBV6-5; d_call: TRBD1; cdr3_aa: CASTTIRGFGAEAFF
j_call: TRBJ2-7; v_call: TRBV15; d_call: TRBD2; cdr3_aa: CATSRDYGTNRYEQYF
j_call: TRBJ1-5; v_call: TRBV19; d_call: -; cdr3_aa: CASRPYTDNQPQHF
j_call: TRBJ2-5; v_call: TRBV29-1; d_call: -; cdr3_aa: CSVEDRRYQETQYF
j_call: TRBJ2-2; v_call: TRBV7-9; d_call: -; cdr3_aa: CASSLVVTDKLFF
j_call: TRBJ1-1; v_call: TRBV5-1; d_call: -; cdr3_aa: CASRTGYTNAEAFF
j_call: TRBJ2-1; v_call: TRBV19; d_call: TRBD1; cdr3_aa: CATIRDRAYNEQFF
j_call: TRBJ1-2; v_call: TRBV14; d_call: -; cdr3_aa: CASSPRRGGNTF
j_call: TRBJ2-3; v_call: TRBV7-8; d_call: -; cdr3_aa: CASSPRDLITDTLYF
j_call: TRBJ1-4; v_call: TRBV30; d_call: -; cdr3_aa: CAWSVLEGSTNEKLFF
j_call: TRBJ1-2; v_call: TRBV7-2; d_call: -; cdr3_aa: CASSLCGIHGYTF
j_call: TRBJ2-7; v_call: TRBV7-2; d_call: -; cdr3_aa: CASTFPKRVNDQFYF
j_call: TRBJ2-7; v_call: TRBV30; d_call: -; cdr3_aa: CAWSVQQARYF
j_call: TRBJ2-3; v_call: TRBV3-1; d_call: -; cdr3_aa: CASSRGDTQYF
j_call: TRBJ2-5; v_call: TRBV7-9; d_call: TRBD1; cdr3_aa: CASSPGQGQETNYF
j_call: TRBJ1-6; v_call: TRBV7-2; d_call: -; cdr3_aa: CASSLTGSGEASLHF
j_call: TRBJ2-7; v_call: TRBV5-1; d_call: -; cdr3_aa: CASSLAERTPYEQYF
j_call: -; v_call: TRBV19; d_call: -; cdr3_aa: CASSLERGHNEQFF
j_call: TRBJ2-7; v_call: TRBV10-2; d_call: -; cdr3_aa: CASSYQYRGGPTYEQYF